These T cell receptor beta chains were read from a single sample in a study of T-cell reconstitution after alpha-beta-depleted transplantation in children. TCRdb re-called the PCR reads through MiXCR, storing one row per CDR3 protein. Of 400,000 to 450,000 distinct CDR3 sequences in the sample, 43% were seen once. The specimen comprised PBMCs, sampled before TCRalphabeta/CD19-depleted stem cell transplant. These receptors originate from a girl aged 2-10 years with aplastic anemia, due to receive a stem cell transplant. CDR3s include the opening cysteine and the closing phenylalanine or tryptophan. A D gene is named only where the DNA matches it firmly. Clone sizes are given selectively: once, few, many, or a class where the clone is expanded.

D,J,size,V,DNA,CDR3
-,TRBJ2-2,-,TRBV20-1,TGCAGTGTACTACAGACGAACACCGGGGAGCTGTTTTTT,CSVLQTNTGELFF
TRBD1,TRBJ2-5,-,TRBV29-1,TGCAGCGTCCTGGGGGACAGGGGTCAGACCCAGTACTTC,CSVLGDRGQTQYF
TRBD1,TRBJ2-7,-,TRBV7-2,TGTGCCAGCAGCTCAAGAGGGGGGACAGGGGTCTACGAGCAGTACTTC,CASSSRGGTGVYEQYF
-,TRBJ2-7,few,TRBV12-3/TRBV12-4,TGTGCCAGCAGTTTAGCTAGCGGTATCTACGAGCAGTACTTC,CASSLASGIYEQYF
-,TRBJ2-5,many,TRBV20-1,TGCAGTGTCCGGGAGTCTCAAGAGACCCAGTACTTC,CSVRESQETQYF
-,TRBJ2-5,few,TRBV7-9,TGTGCCAGCAGCTTAGACCAGAAAGAGACCCAGTACTTC,CASSLDQKETQYF
TRBD2,TRBJ2-2,-,TRBV20-1,TGCAGTGCTCCACTAGCGGGGCGGAACACCGGGGAGCTGTTTTTT,CSAPLAGRNTGELFF
-,TRBJ2-1,-,TRBV7-7,TGTGTTAGCAGCCTAACCTCACTAGCTGGTGAGCAGTTCTTC,CVSSLTSLAGEQFF
TRBD2,TRBJ2-7,-,TRBV12-3/TRBV12-4,TGTGCCAGCAAACCTTCGGGGGGCTCCTACGAGCAGTACTTC,CASKPSGGSYEQYF
-,TRBJ2-5,-,TRBV7-9,TGTGCCAGCAGCTACAGGGATAAGGAGACCCAGTACTTC,CASSYRDKETQYF
-,TRBJ2-7,many,TRBV20-1,TGCAGTGTATCGGACGGGCCCTACGAGCAGTACTTC,CSVSDGPYEQYF
-,TRBJ2-4,few,TRBV20-1,TGCAGTGCTTATAGTAACTTGGCCAAAAACATTCAGTACTTC,CSAYSNLAKNIQYF
-,TRBJ2-5,-,TRBV10-2,TGCGCCAGCACCGGTTCTACGTACCAAGAGACCCAGTACTTC,CASTGSTYQETQYF
-,TRBJ2-5,-,TRBV20-1,TGCAGTGCTAGAATCTGGGGAGAGACCCAGTACTTC,CSARIWGETQYF
TRBD2,TRBJ2-1,few,TRBV10-3,TGTGCCATCGGGAGCACTAGCGGGAGGCAATACAATGAGCAGTTCTTC,CAIGSTSGRQYNEQFF
-,TRBJ2-2,many,TRBV4-1,TGCGCCAGCGCGGGGGCCCCAAACACCGGGGAGCTGTTTTTT,CASAGAPNTGELFF
-,TRBJ1-5,-,TRBV28,TGTGCCAGCAGTTTAATCCGGCCAAATCCCCAGCATTTT,CASSLIRPNPQHF
-,TRBJ2-7,-,TRBV27,TGTGCCAGCAGTGGGAAGTACTTC,CASSGKYF
-,TRBJ2-1,-,TRBV7-2,TGTGCCAGCAGCTTTCTACCGGGACCAGCGGATGAGCAGTTCTTC,CASSFLPGPADEQFF
-,TRBJ2-2,many,TRBV18,TGTGCCAGCTCACCACGGGGGACCACCGGGGAGCTGTTTTTT,CASSPRGTTGELFF
TRBD2,TRBJ2-5,once,TRBV2,TGTGCCAGCAGGGGGGGACTAGCGGGTCAAGAGACCCAGTACTTC,CASRGGLAGQETQYF